This passage covers 28 T cell receptor beta chains from one sample sequenced in a study of blood T cells in healthy people across ages. The authors ran a second PCR of 7 to 11 cycles using a sample-barcoded 5' primer and a J-beta primer mix. TCRdb called the 5' RACE reads again in MiXCR, with one record for every CDR3 protein. This table holds hundreds of thousands of distinct CDR3 sequences, roughly 60% found once. The sample taken for sequencing was blood. The receptors derive from a man younger than 45 in good health.

V usage is TRBV12-3 or TRBV12-4 and J usage is TRBJ2-5, with D perhaps TRBD1 or TRBD2 (5 bases each). This CDR3 region has 14 residues. The V end was cut by 6 bases, the J end by 7 bases, with 18 bases between. Here the CDR3 reads CASRTGTEVGTQYF. CDR3 nucleotide sequence: TGTGCCAGCAGAACCGGGACCGAGGTGGGGACCCAGTACTTC.

The rearrangement uses TRBV9 and TRBJ2-1, with 10 bases that match TRBD1. Germline CDR1 and CDR2: SGDLS and YYNGEE. The CDR3 length is 15 residues. The ends lost 4 bases at V and 7 bases at J; junction bases unmatched: 8. In DNA, the CDR3 is TGTGCCAGCAGCCACAGGGGGACAGGGGAGAATGAGCAGTTCTTC. It specifies CASSHRGTGENEQFF.

The sample holds a few counts of this clonotype. The genes are TRBV7-2 and TRBJ2-3; either TRBD1 or TRBD2 may fit D (5 bases each). This CDR3 comprises 17 residues. Germline loops: CDR1 SGHTA, CDR2 FQGNSA. The germline V and J ends were trimmed by 5 bases and 5 bases, with 23 bases remaining between them. For the CDR3, the DNA is TGTGCCAGCAGCCCCGGTGCCTCCTTCCAGGGAGAAGATACGCAGTATTTT. As protein: CASSPGASFQGEDTQYF.

The chain is built from TRBV11-1 and TRBJ2-5; 13 bases line up with TRBD2. The V gene's germline CDR1 is SGHAT and CDR2 FQDESV (reference sequence). This CDR3 has 15 amino acids. With 6 bases clipped from V and 11 bases from J, the junction kept 12 bases outside the gene matches. As DNA, the CDR3 is TGTGCCAGCAGTTCCGCCGGGACTAGCGGGGATGAGCAGTACTTC. Amino acid sequence: CASSSAGTSGDEQYF. Together with reference TRBV11-1 and TRBJ2-5, the CDR3 gives the full variable domain: EAEVAQSPRYKITEKSQAVAFWCDPISGHATLYWYRQILGQGPELLVQFQDESVVDDSQLPKDRFSAERLKGVDSTLKIQPAELGDSAMYLCASSSAGTSGDEQYFGPGTRLLVL.

Only a few counts were recorded for this clonotype. The V gene is TRBV7-2, the J gene TRBJ2-2; possible D gene TRBD2, 7 bases. The CDR3 consists of 15 residues. V lost 3 bases and J 5 bases, leaving 13 bases between the germline ends. CDR1 SGHTA and CDR2 FQGNSA come from the germline V gene. This CDR3 reads CASSFGGAQTGELFF. The CDR3 DNA is TGTGCCAGCAGCTTTGGGGGGGCCCAAACCGGGGAGCTGTTTTTT.

This clonotype appeared a few times. The rearrangement joins TRBV7-2 to TRBJ2-5; 14 bases map to TRBD2. CDR3 length equals 16 residues. Germline lookup yields CDR1 SGHTA and CDR2 FQGNSA. With 2 bases clipped from V and 11 bases from J, the junction kept 10 bases outside the gene matches. The CDR3 DNA follows: TGTGCCAGCAGCTTACCCCCGGGACTAGCGGGAGATGAGCAGTACTTC. Protein sequence: CASSLPPGLAGDEQYF.

In its sample, this clonotype was seen many times. The chain joins TRBV7-9 to TRBJ2-1; weak D call: TRBD1 (6 bases). Trimming removed 2 bases at V and 6 bases at J, with 14 bases between. CDR3 length: 15 residues. The V gene's germline CDR1 is SEHNR and CDR2 FQNEAQ (reference sequence). The chain's CDR3 is CASSLNSGVLNEQFF. The DNA of the CDR3 is TGTGCCAGCAGCTTAAATTCAGGGGTACTCAATGAGCAGTTCTTC.

The sample holds a few counts of this clonotype. The rearrangement uses TRBV7-8 and TRBJ2-7, with 7 positions matching TRBD2. Trimming at V came to 5 bases and at J to 3 bases, leaving 10 bases not matched to a gene. Germline V CDR1 and CDR2: SGHVS, FQNEAQ. The CDR3 has 15 residues. DNA for the CDR3: TGTGCCAGCAGCCCGGGGGGATTCGGAGACTACGAGCAGTACTTC. Translating it yields CASSPGGFGDYEQYF.

This clonotype has only a few counts. At one boundary the junction diverges from the germline segment, which might be a read error. CDR3 in amino acids: CASSLGGLAYEQYF. For the CDR3, the DNA is TGTGCCAGCAGCTTAGGGGGTCTCGCCTACGAGCAGTACTTC. The J gene is TRBJ2-7, the V gene TRBV5-1, with D perhaps matching TRBD1 (6 bases). There are 14 residues in the CDR3. Looked up from germline, CDR1 is SGHRS and CDR2 is YFSETQ.

This chain connects TRBV24-1 to TRBJ2-1, with TRBD1 as a possible D gene (6 bases). V lost 2 bases and J lost 8, with 9 bases in between. Germline lookup yields CDR1 KGHDR and CDR2 SFDVKD. The CDR3 covers 13 residues. CDR3 sequence reads: CATSDSGEYEQFF. CDR3 coding DNA: TGTGCCACCAGTGATTCAGGGGAGTATGAGCAGTTCTTC.

The CDR3 nucleotides are TGTGCCAGCAGCTTAAGCGGCGGGGTGGCAGCCTACGAGCAGTACTTC. Translating it yields CASSLSGGVAAYEQYF. The chain employs TRBV7-2 and TRBJ2-5; D may be TRBD2 (6 bases). Matching the DNA end better, TRBJ2-7 makes the J call doubtful. Per germline, CDR1 SGHTA and CDR2 FQGNSA. The CDR3 contains 16 residues.

The chain has TRBV11-2 and TRBJ1-1, with a tentative D call TRBD1 (6 bases). Per the germline V gene, CDR1 is SGHAT and CDR2 is FQNNGV. V lost 0 bases, J lost 1 base, and 12 bases lay in between. The CDR3 has 16 residues. The CDR3 here is CASSLEGGQGNTEAFF. The CDR3 coding sequence is TGTGCCAGCAGCTTAGAGGGGGGGCAGGGGAACACTGAAGCTTTCTTT.

This chain joins TRBV6-2 or TRBV6-3 and TRBJ2-1, with D maybe TRBD2 (6 bases). This CDR3 spans 13 amino acids. Trimming pared 9 bases from V and 2 bases from J, leaving 11 bases between. Germline V gene sequence: CDR1 MNHEY, CDR2 SVGEGT. The CDR3 DNA reads TGTGCCAGTGGGGGGTCCCCCTACAATGAGCAGTTCTTC. Amino acid sequence: CASGGSPYNEQFF.

The V call is TRBV20-1, the J call TRBJ2-3; weak D call: TRBD2 (6 bases). The CDR3 contains 13 residues. V lost 5 bases to trimming and J lost 0 bases, with 9 bases between them. Germline values: CDR1 DFQATT, CDR2 SNEGSKA (reference sequence). CDR3 amino acids: CSALSGSTDTQYF. CDR3 bases: TGCAGTGCTTTGAGCGGGAGCACAGATACGCAGTATTTT.

V usage is TRBV10-3 and J usage is TRBJ2-3; 9 nucleotides match TRBD1. Unmatched junction bases numbered 2, after V lost 7 bases and J lost 3 bases. In germline, CDR1 is ENHRY, CDR2 SYGVKD. This CDR3 spans 13 amino acids. In DNA, the CDR3 is TGTGCCATCAAAGGGACAGGGACAGATACGCAGTATTTT. Protein sequence: CAIKGTGTDTQYF.

V is TRBV29-1 and J is TRBJ2-7; TRBD2 matches at 10 bases. The CDR3 totals 14 residues. Germline V gene lookup returns CDR1 SQVTM and CDR2 ANQGSEA. The J segment lost 5 bases and the V segment lost 4 bases, leaving 8 bases of the junction unmatched. CDR3 DNA sequence: TGCAGCGTTGTAATAGCGGGAGGTCGCAACGAGCAGTACTTC. Its protein is CSVVIAGGRNEQYF.

The rearrangement joins TRBV20-1 to TRBJ2-4; TRBD2 is a possible D gene (5 bases). The DNA end is a closer match to TRBJ2-7, so the J assignment may be wrong. The CDR3 runs to 13 residues. The germline V gene encodes CDR1 DFQATT and CDR2 SNEGSKA (reference sequence). The CDR3 loop reads CSPREGIAYEQYF. In DNA form, the CDR3 reads TGCAGTCCCCGAGAGGGAATTGCCTACGAGCAGTACTTC.

The count of this clonotype is one. The genes are TRBV20-1 and TRBJ2-7; no definite D call. Per germline, CDR1 DFQATT and CDR2 SNEGSKA (reference sequence). The CDR3 sequence is 16 residues long. V lost 2 bases, J lost 1 base, and 18 bases lay in between. CDR3 in amino acids: CSARIPVRGLSYEQYF. CDR3 sequence (DNA): TGCAGTGCTAGAATCCCCGTGAGAGGCCTTTCCTACGAGCAGTACTTC.

In this sample, this clonotype turned up a few times. The chain is built from TRBV3-1 and TRBJ1-6, with unresolved D. V was trimmed by 5 bases and J by 5 bases, leaving 16 bases between them. CDR3 length: 16 amino acids. Per germline, CDR1 LGHDT and CDR2 YNNKEL (reference sequence). The CDR3 spells CASSVFGNNNNSPLHF. CDR3 bases: TGTGCCAGCAGCGTTTTTGGGAACAACAATAATTCACCCCTCCACTTT.

This clonotype came up a few times. V gene TRBV9 combines with J gene TRBJ2-3, with TRBD2 matching over 8 bases. This CDR3 comprises 17 residues. The junction had 14 bases not matched to a gene; V was cut back by 6 bases and J by 2 bases. CDR1 is SGDLS and CDR2 is YYNGEE in the germline V gene. The CDR3 sequence is CASTRREREPFTDTQYF. The DNA for the CDR3 is TGTGCCAGCACCCGAAGGGAGCGGGAGCCCTTCACAGATACGCAGTATTTT.

This clonotype showed up just a few times. The chain has TRBV6-2 or TRBV6-3 and TRBJ2-1, with 7 bases lining up with TRBD1. Germline CDR1 reads MNHEY; CDR2 reads SVGEGT. The length of the CDR3 is 15 residues. Germline trimming cut 6 bases from V and 8 bases from J; bases unmatched to any gene: 13. CDR3 nucleotide sequence: TGTGCCAGCAGAGGATCGGACAGGCCTGGCGATGAGCAGTTCTTC. Its translation is CASRGSDRPGDEQFF.

The chain carries TRBV12-3 or TRBV12-4 and TRBJ2-5; 8 bases agree with TRBD1. This CDR3 is 15 amino acids long. V shed 6 bases, J shed 11 bases, and the junction held 17 bases outside the gene matches. CDR3 amino acids: CASRKWDRPYNEQYF. For the CDR3, the DNA is TGTGCCAGCAGAAAATGGGACAGGCCCTACAATGAGCAGTACTTC.

This clonotype was detected a few times. The chain carries TRBV6-2 or TRBV6-3 and TRBJ2-5; 13 bases are shared with TRBD2. This CDR3 has 16 residues. Trimming removed 3 bases from V and 4 bases from J; junction bases left unmatched: 5. Germline CDR1 is MNHEY and CDR2 is SVGEGT. The CDR3 here is CASSYTSGRGLETQYF. CDR3 DNA sequence: TGTGCCAGCAGTTATACTAGCGGGAGGGGCTTAGAGACCCAGTACTTC.

This clonotype was observed a handful of times. The chain is built from TRBV10-3 and TRBJ2-3; a weak D match, TRBD1 (5 bases). CDR1 and CDR2 (germline): ENHRY, SYGVKD. V was clipped by 0 bases and J by 2 bases, with 15 bases between them. The length of the CDR3 is 17 residues. CDR3 amino acids: CAISESMGPGNTDTQYF. The CDR3 nucleotides are TGTGCCATCAGTGAGTCGATGGGGCCAGGGAACACAGATACGCAGTATTTT.

The chain is built from TRBV6-2 or TRBV6-3 and TRBJ2-3; 8 nucleotides line up with TRBD1. The germline gives CDR1 MNHEY, CDR2 SVGEGT. This CDR3 spans 15 amino acids. Trimming cost V 2 bases and J 2 bases; bases outside gene matches: 3. The CDR3 DNA is TGTGCCAGCAGTTACACGACAGGGGACACAGATACGCAGTATTTT. Its translation is CASSYTTGDTDTQYF.

V gene TRBV20-1 combines with J gene TRBJ1-5; D gene unclear. This CDR3 region has 12 residues. V was shortened by 2 bases and J by 5 bases, with 7 bases between the two germline ends. CDR1 DFQATT and CDR2 SNEGSKA come from the germline V gene (reference sequence). DNA of the CDR3: TGCAGTGCTAGATCCGGGGATCAGCCCCAGCATTTT. Protein: CSARSGDQPQHF.

CDR3 DNA sequence: TGTGCCAGCAGCCCTCAGACTAGCGGCGAGCAGTTCTTC. Protein product: CASSPQTSGEQFF. The chain links TRBV4-2 to TRBJ2-1, with 9 bases lining up with TRBD2. The CDR3 has 13 residues. Germline V lookup: CDR1 LGHNA, CDR2 YNFKEQ. The J segment lost 10 bases and the V segment lost 4 bases, leaving 5 bases of the junction unmatched.

The rearrangement links TRBV20-1 to TRBJ1-1; a weak D match, TRBD1 (6 bases). Trimming shortened V by 6 bases and J by 0 bases, and 14 bases separated the two germline ends. CDR1 and CDR2 from the germline V gene are DFQATT and SNEGSKA (reference sequence). The CDR3 covers 14 residues. The CDR3 protein is CSAQTRQVNTEAFF. DNA of the CDR3: TGCAGTGCCCAAACCAGACAGGTGAACACTGAAGCTTTCTTT.